The subject of this entry is one T cell receptor (beta chain). Its specificity is unknown. V lost 8 bases to trimming and J lost 1 base, with 12 bases between them. Germline CDR1 and CDR2: MNHNS and SASEGT. The CDR3 has 13 amino acids. Sequencing was performed with immunoSEQ multiplex PCR; in TCRdb, only in-frame clones are kept and a portion is missing. The sample has 75,000 to 100,000 clones, roughly 90% seen once. This sample is drawn from a study of graft-versus-host responses after intestinal transplantation. Study context: Every recipient underwent anti-thymocyte globulin induction, then tacrolimus and steroids for three to four years.

Study-level points and caveats: Some GvH clones appeared in ileal mucosa or blood before recipient bone marrow.

This chain joins TRBV6-1 and TRBJ2-7; tentatively, D is TRBD1 (6 bases). The input for sequencing was unstimulated CD4+ T cells sorted from spleen or lymph node cells, taken before intestinal transplant. This TCR derives from a human donor who received an intestinal transplant. The CDR3: CASLGAPSYEQYF. The CDR3 DNA follows: TGTGCCAGCCTGGGGGCCCCATCCTACGAGCAGTACTTC.